The rows below give T cell receptor beta chains drawn from one sample of a study of blood T cell repertoires in COVID-19. Assay: immunoSEQ multiplex PCR; the TCRdb copy retains only in-frame clones and omits some. The sample lists under 85,000 clones; 65% to 85% were seen once. The sequenced sample consisted of peripheral blood. All receptors derive from a man aged 55 to 70 with active or convalescent COVID-19. The CDR3 runs from the conserved cysteine through the conserved F or W. The D gene is left open where the match is weak. Part of the rows lack a size; the others show once, few, many or a class for expanded clones.

CASSRTEGGSGYTF,TGTGCCAGTAGCCGTACAGAAGGTGGATCTGGCTACACCTTC,NA,TRBV19,TRBJ1-2,NA
CASSQEANEKLFF,TGTGCCAGTAGTCAAGAAGCAAATGAAAAACTGTTTTTT,NA,TRBV19,TRBJ1-4,NA
CASSRLRSGGEGTDTQYF,TGTGCCAGCAGCCGACTGAGAAGCGGGGGGGAAGGCACAGATACGCAGTATTTT,NA,TRBV3-1/TRBV3-2,TRBJ2-3,TRBD2
CASSFQGGYGYTF,TGTGCCAGCAGTTTTCAAGGGGGCTATGGCTACACCTTC,NA,TRBV27,TRBJ1-2,NA
CASTVDRGRSQRIF,TGTGCCAGTACCGTCGACAGGGGGCGAAGCCAGAGGATTTTT,NA,TRBV19,TRBJ1-1,TRBD1
CASGLVLRTGGETQYF,TGTGCTAGTGGTTTGGTGCTCCGGACAGGCGGCGAGACCCAGTACTTC,NA,TRBV12-5,TRBJ2-5,TRBD1
CASSQDRGWETQYF,TGCGCCAGCAGCCAAGATCGGGGGTGGGAGACCCAGTACTTC,NA,TRBV4-1,TRBJ2-5,NA
CAISESGHLQETQYF,TGTGCCATCAGTGAGTCGGGACACCTTCAAGAGACCCAGTACTTC,NA,TRBV10-3,TRBJ2-5,NA
CASSIAGTPDLRGYTF,TGTGCCAGTAGTATAGCGGGGACACCCGATCTACGTGGCTACACCTTC,few,TRBV19,TRBJ1-2,NA
CASSDFWAEAFF,TGTGCCAGCAGTGATTTTTGGGCCGAAGCTTTCTTT,NA,TRBV7-6,TRBJ1-1,NA
CASSLDNSGNTIYF,TGTGCCAGCAGCCTGGACAACTCTGGAAACACCATATATTTT,few,TRBV9,TRBJ1-3,NA
CASTRTRQGYTF,TGTGCCAGCACCAGGACTCGGCAAGGCTACACCTTC,few,TRBV12-3/TRBV12-4,TRBJ1-2,NA
CASTAGGAYGNTIYF,TGCGCCAGCACCGCTGGGGGCGCTTATGGAAACACCATATATTTT,few,TRBV5-1,TRBJ1-3,NA
CASSRRDRGEKLFF,TGTGCCAGCAGTCGCCGGGACAGGGGTGAAAAACTGTTTTTT,NA,TRBV6-5,TRBJ1-4,TRBD1
CASSSGTENTEAFF,TGTGCCAGCTCATCAGGAACAGAGAACACTGAAGCTTTCTTT,NA,TRBV18,TRBJ1-1,NA
CATTGGNSPLHF,TGTGCCACGACAGGGGGGAATTCACCCCTCCACTTT,NA,TRBV10-3,TRBJ1-6,TRBD1
CASSEPLRDRGSEAFF,TGCGCCAGCAGTGAGCCGCTCCGGGACAGGGGGTCTGAAGCTTTCTTT,once,TRBV10-1,TRBJ1-1,TRBD1
CASSEVAGGQDTQYF,TGTGCCAGCAGTGAGGTAGCGGGGGGGCAAGATACGCAGTATTTT,NA,TRBV6-4,TRBJ2-3,TRBD2
CASSNRGTEAFF,TGTGCCAGCAGTAACAGGGGCACTGAAGCTTTCTTT,few,TRBV6-2/TRBV6-3,TRBJ1-1,TRBD1
CASSPGEGPNEKLFF,TGTGCCAGCTCACCAGGAGAGGGTCCAAATGAAAAACTGTTTTTT,NA,TRBV18,TRBJ1-4,NA
CASSYLPNTEAFF,TGTGCCAGCAGTTATCTCCCGAACACTGAAGCTTTCTTT,few,TRBV12-3/TRBV12-4,TRBJ1-1,NA
CATSGGGGNTGELFF,TGCGCCACCTCCGGCGGGGGGGGGAACACCGGGGAGCTGTTTTTT,NA,TRBV19,TRBJ2-2,TRBD2
CSARATEAFF,TGCAGTGCGAGGGCCACTGAAGCTTTCTTT,NA,TRBV20-1,TRBJ1-1,NA
CASSEDRPNIQYF,TGTGCCAGCAGTGAGGACAGGCCAAACATTCAGTACTTC,NA,TRBV6-1,TRBJ2-4,TRBD1
CAITGQGNDEQYF,TGTGCCATCACTGGACAGGGTAACGACGAGCAGTACTTC,NA,TRBV10-3,TRBJ2-7,TRBD1
CASSLSFDSNQPQHF,TGTGCCAGCAGCTTAAGCTTTGATAGCAATCAGCCCCAGCATTTT,NA,TRBV7-2,TRBJ1-5,NA
CASSPRTGYNEQFF,TGTGCCAGCAGCCCTCGGACAGGCTACAATGAGCAGTTCTTC,once,TRBV9,TRBJ2-1,TRBD1
CASSLGGAGATDTQYF,TGTGCCAGCAGCTTAGGGGGGGCGGGGGCCACAGATACGCAGTATTTT,NA,TRBV11-2,TRBJ2-3,NA
CASTEGLGYGYTF,TGTGCCAGTACGGAGGGCTTGGGCTATGGCTACACCTTC,NA,TRBV19,TRBJ1-2,NA
CASSKMGTGGLSMNTEAFF,TGTGCCAGCAGCAAAATGGGGACAGGGGGACTGTCCATGAACACTGAAGCTTTCTTT,once,TRBV21-1,TRBJ1-1,NA
CASSGTGESYNEQFF,TGTGCCAGCAGTGGGACAGGGGAATCCTACAATGAGCAGTTCTTC,NA,TRBV6-6,TRBJ2-1,TRBD1
CASSEETLNTGELFF,TGCGCCAGCAGTGAGGAGACTCTGAACACCGGGGAGCTGTTTTTT,few,TRBV10-2,TRBJ2-2,NA
CASSWTGDLGEQFF,TGTGCCAGCAGTTGGACCGGGGATCTGGGTGAGCAGTTCTTC,once,TRBV2,TRBJ2-1,NA
CASSVDSSTPLHF,TGCGCCAGCAGCGTCGACAGCTCTACACCCCTCCACTTT,NA,TRBV4-1,TRBJ1-6,NA
CASSMSRAFGETQYF,TGTGCCAGCAGTATGAGCAGGGCGTTCGGGGAGACCCAGTACTTC,NA,TRBV6-1,TRBJ2-5,NA
CASSLDYTDTQYF,TGTGCCAGCAGCTTAGACTATACAGATACGCAGTATTTT,NA,TRBV7-3,TRBJ2-3,NA
CASSARDSTEAFF,TGTGCCAGCAGTGCCAGGGACTCCACTGAAGCTTTCTTT,NA,TRBV12-3/TRBV12-4,TRBJ1-1,NA
CASSQDYRGRGNTEAFF,TGTGCCAGCAGCCAAGATTATAGAGGGCGAGGGAACACTGAAGCTTTCTTT,few,TRBV4-2,TRBJ1-1,NA
CATSNSRTGSETNTEAFF,TGTGCCACCAGCAACTCTCGGACAGGGAGTGAAACGAACACTGAAGCTTTCTTT,NA,TRBV24-1,TRBJ1-1,TRBD1
CATLAGAKNIQYF,TGTGCCACCCTAGCGGGGGCCAAAAACATTCAGTACTTC,once,TRBV6-6,TRBJ2-4,TRBD2
CASSQDQAGGPVGTQYF,TGCGCCAGCAGCCAAGATCAGGCGGGGGGGCCTGTGGGGACCCAGTACTTC,NA,TRBV4-1,TRBJ2-5,TRBD2
CASTSSGAKSYEQYF,TGTGCCAGCACCTCCAGCGGCGCAAAGTCCTACGAGCAGTACTTC,NA,TRBV7-9,TRBJ2-7,NA
CASSPMVGSNTEAFF,TGTGCCAGCAGCCCCATGGTGGGCTCGAACACTGAAGCTTTCTTT,many,TRBV7-9,TRBJ1-1,NA
CASSLIGGVNTEAFF,TGTGCCAGCAGCTTAATAGGGGGCGTAAACACTGAAGCTTTCTTT,NA,TRBV7-2,TRBJ1-1,TRBD1
CASSQTGGGTDTQYF,TGTGCCAGCAGCCAAACAGGGGGAGGCACAGATACGCAGTATTTT,NA,TRBV4-2,TRBJ2-3,TRBD1
CASSRQGLPLHF,TGTGCCAGCAGCCGACAGGGACTACCCCTCCACTTT,NA,TRBV2,TRBJ1-6,TRBD1
CASSLVGGTLNTEAFF,TGCGCCAGCAGCTTGGTCGGGGGGACCCTGAACACTGAAGCTTTCTTT,few,TRBV5-1,TRBJ1-1,NA
CAWSVPGVGTDTQYF,TGTGCCTGGAGTGTACCCGGGGTGGGAACAGATACGCAGTATTTT,NA,TRBV30,TRBJ2-3,NA
CASSAKPGGNGYTF,TGTGCCAGCAGCGCGAAGCCAGGGGGGAATGGCTACACCTTC,NA,TRBV9,TRBJ1-2,TRBD1
CASSLGRRVSLDEKLFF,TGTGCCAGCAGCTTAGGGCGCAGGGTTAGTCTCGATGAAAAACTGTTTTTT,NA,TRBV7-8,TRBJ1-4,NA
CASSLLGQGTGETQYF,TGTGCCAGCAGTTTACTGGGACAGGGAACAGGGGAGACCCAGTACTTC,NA,TRBV27,TRBJ2-5,TRBD1
CASREGTPGNTIYF,TGTGCCAGTAGGGAGGGGACTCCGGGAAACACCATATATTTT,NA,TRBV19,TRBJ1-3,NA